Each of the 5 T cell receptor beta chains below was sequenced from the same sample in a study of CXCR3-negative and CXCR3-positive naive CD8 T cells. These receptors have no known antigen. Study conclusions and caveats: CXCR3-positive naive cells had TRB CDR3s that were more hydrophobic than CXCR3-negative naive cells had.

Via 5' RACE with UMI labels, TRB cDNA libraries were prepared. TCRdb derives one entry per CDR3 protein from the 5' RACE reads, leaving out DNA. Its table lists 120,000 or so distinct CDR3 sequences. The sequenced material came from naive CXCR3+ CD8+ T cells from blood. Indicated subset: CD45RO-CCR7+CD27+CD95- naive CD8+ T cells expressing CXCR3 (TNR3+). The source of these receptors is a human donor in good health. Some clones in this sample may be carry-over from other donors' samples.

The CDR3 spells CASSTGTFFTADTQYF. The V gene is TRBV6-5, the J gene TRBJ2-3; the D call of TRBD1 rests on TCRdb alone, since no DNA is present to check it. Germline V gene data show CDR1 as MNHEY and CDR2 as SVGAGI. The CDR3 totals 16 residues.

V gene TRBV30 combines with J gene TRBJ1-1; as DNA is missing, the TRBD1 call by TCRdb cannot be tested. The CDR3 contains 12 residues. The germline V gene encodes CDR1 GTSNPN and CDR2 SVGIG (reference sequence). Here the CDR3 reads CAWSVGTLGAFF.

The J gene is TRBJ2-7, the V gene TRBV3-1; TCRdb gives TRBD2 as the D gene, but with no DNA this cannot be confirmed. CDR3 size: 16 residues. Germline V CDR1 and CDR2: LGHDT, YNNKEL (reference sequence). The chain's CDR3 is CASSQDGRESFDEQYF.

V is TRBV4-1 and J is TRBJ1-4; the D call from TCRdb, TRBD1, cannot be confirmed without DNA. The germline gives CDR1 MGHRA, CDR2 YSYEKL. The CDR3 loop spans 16 amino acids. The CDR3 loop reads CASRDRGGGTNEKLFF.

The chain links TRBV7-9 to TRBJ2-6; TCRdb outputs TRBD2, but without DNA this stays unchecked. CDR3 size: 18 residues. Germline loops: CDR1 SEHNR, CDR2 FQNEAQ (reference sequence). CDR3: CASSRLPGQAAGANVLTF.